Presented here are 31 T cell receptor beta chains from one specimen sequenced in a study of OX40 agonist ivuxolimab in advanced cancers. Sequencing was performed with immunoSEQ multiplex PCR; in TCRdb, only in-frame clones are kept and a portion is missing. In the table there are fewer than 90,000 clones, about 86% of which are singletons. The sample here was CD4+ or CD8+ T cells sorted from blood, taken in a trial of the OX40 agonist ivuxolimab. The origin of the receptors is an adult with an advanced solid tumor such as melanoma, head and neck, liver or kidney cancer.

This clone has only one observation. This chain joins TRBV6-5 and TRBJ2-1; D may be TRBD1 (6 bases). In germline, CDR1 is MNHEY, CDR2 SVGAGI. The CDR3 contains 16 residues. V was trimmed by 0 bases and J by 7 bases, leaving 16 bases between them. Here the CDR3 reads CASSYSVGTIRNEQFF. CDR3 DNA sequence: TGTGCCAGCAGTTACTCAGTCGGGACAATTAGAAATGAGCAGTTCTTC.

The chain uses TRBV19 and TRBJ2-1; the D gene is possibly TRBD1 (6 bases). Germline V gene lookup returns CDR1 LNHDA and CDR2 SQIVND (reference sequence). With 4 bases removed from V and 5 bases from J, the gap between germline ends came to 12 bases. CDR3 length equals 14 residues. This CDR3 is CASSTDRFHNEQFF. In nucleotides, the CDR3 is TGTGCCAGTAGTACCGACAGGTTTCACAATGAGCAGTTCTTC.

V and J are TRBV19 and TRBJ2-3; 8 positions agree with TRBD2. V gave up 6 bases and J gave up 3 bases; unmatched junction bases: 5. The CDR3 is made up of 14 amino acids. Germline V lookup: CDR1 LNHDA, CDR2 SQIVND (reference sequence). As DNA, the CDR3 is TGTGCCAGTAGCGGGGGGGCACGTACAGATACGCAGTATTTT. Translation: CASSGGARTDTQYF.

The V gene is TRBV2, the J gene TRBJ1-3, with 7 bases that match TRBD1. The CDR3 extends over 13 amino acids. CDR1 SNHLY and CDR2 FYNNEI come from the germline V gene. V gave up 10 bases and J gave up 0 bases; unmatched junction bases: 3. The CDR3 region is CAKGQSSGNTIYF. Here the CDR3 DNA reads TGTGCCAAGGGACAGAGCTCTGGAAACACCATATATTTT.

The chain has TRBV7-3 and TRBJ1-1; D not resolved. Trimming stripped 5 bases from V and 8 bases from J, with 15 bases between. Germline V gives CDR1 SGHTA, CDR2 FQGTGA. The CDR3 is 13 amino acids. This CDR3 is CASSLCEECEAFF. CDR3 nucleotides: TGTGCCAGCAGCCTCTGCGAGGAGTGCGAAGCTTTCTTT.

The chain combines TRBV28 with TRBJ2-3; the D gene is possibly TRBD1 (5 bases). This CDR3 contains 13 residues. Deletions cut 6 bases from V and 0 bases from J, with 7 bases between. Per the germline V gene, CDR1 is MDHEN and CDR2 is SYDVKM. Written as DNA, the CDR3 is TGTGCCAGCAGAAGACAGAGCACAGATACGCAGTATTTT. Amino acid sequence: CASRRQSTDTQYF.

The gene calls are TRBV29-1 and TRBJ2-5; 9 bases agree with TRBD1. Losses at the gene ends were 3 bases for V and 4 bases for J; bases not matched to a gene: 3. CDR3 length: 13 residues. CDR1 is SQVTM and CDR2 is ANQGSEA in the germline V gene. The CDR3 nucleotides read TGCAGCGTTGATCCGGGACAGGGAGAGACCCAGTACTTC. Its translation is CSVDPGQGETQYF.

V and J are TRBV5-8 and TRBJ2-1; the D gene is possibly TRBD2 (5 bases). CDR3 length: 15 residues. Trimming took off 4 bases at V and 9 bases at J, with 20 bases between the two ends. From germline, CDR1 is SGHTS and CDR2 YDEGEE. The CDR3 coding sequence is TGTGCCAGCAGCCCGTCCGGCCTACGGGGTGGTGAGCAGTTCTTC. It is translated as CASSPSGLRGGEQFF.

The chain has TRBV6-1 and TRBJ1-5; TRBD1 aligns across 7 bases. Germline V gene lookup returns CDR1 MNHNS and CDR2 SASEGT. The V segment lost 7 bases and the J segment 1 base; nucleotides outside the gene matches: 7. The CDR3 consists of 15 residues. The CDR3 loop reads CASILVGQSNQPQHF. The CDR3 DNA sequence: TGTGCCAGCATCCTGGTGGGACAGAGCAATCAGCCCCAGCATTTT.

The chain carries TRBV7-2 and TRBJ1-5; unclear D gene. Trimming removed 1 base at V and 0 bases at J, with 7 bases between. CDR3 size: 15 residues. CDR1 is SGHTA and CDR2 is FQGNSA in the germline V gene. The CDR3 region is CASSLGLVSNQPQHF. The CDR3 bases are TGTGCCAGCAGCTTAGGGCTAGTTAGCAATCAGCCCCAGCATTTT.

The chain has TRBV19 and TRBJ1-1, with a tentative D call TRBD1 (5 bases). Trimming stripped 1 base from V and 1 base from J, with 7 bases between. The CDR3 has 14 amino acids. Germline V CDR1 and CDR2: LNHDA, SQIVND (reference sequence). The CDR3 here is CASSIGTRNTEAFF. CDR3 coding DNA: TGTGCCAGTAGTATAGGGACAAGGAACACTGAAGCTTTCTTT.

This clone turned up a few times. DNA for the CDR3: TGTGCCAGCAGGTCTGGGGGAGACTATGGCTACACCTTC. Residues: CASRSGGDYGYTF. The V call is TRBV6-5, the J call TRBJ1-2; possible D gene TRBD1, 5 bases. Germline CDR1 reads MNHEY; CDR2 reads SVGAGI. This CDR3 has 13 residues. V gave up 6 bases and J gave up 3 bases, with 11 bases separating them.

In its sample, this clone was seen once. The CDR3 sequence: CASRLPAAETQYF. For the CDR3, the DNA is TGTGCCAGCAGGCTACCTGCTGCGGAGACCCAGTACTTC. This chain connects TRBV7-8 to TRBJ2-5, with D hard to call. CDR1 and CDR2 (germline): SGHVS, FQNEAQ. This CDR3 has 13 residues. Between the trimmed V and J ends, which lost 6 bases and 5 bases, there was a span of 13 bases.

V is TRBV18 and J is TRBJ1-1; 8 nucleotides align to TRBD1. The CDR3 extends over 17 amino acids. V dropped 2 bases and J dropped 7; count of bases not matched to a gene: 15. Germline V gives CDR1 KGHSH, CDR2 LQKENI. Here the CDR3 reads CASSPNPMTGAFSEAFF. CDR3 in DNA: TGTGCCAGCTCACCAAACCCGATGACAGGGGCGTTTAGTGAAGCTTTCTTT.

The rearrangement uses TRBV9 and TRBJ2-3, with 12 nucleotides matching TRBD2. Per the germline V gene, CDR1 is SGDLS and CDR2 is YYNGEE. The CDR3 is made up of 20 amino acids. J gave up 3 bases and V 3 bases, and 17 bases lay outside the gene matches. The CDR3 DNA sequence: TGTGCCAGCAGCGGTAGCAGTAAAATTCTAGCGGGGGGGCGGACAGATACGCAGTATTTT. Translation gives CASSGSSKILAGGRTDTQYF. Full variable domain (rest looked up from reference TRBV9 and TRBJ2-3): DSGVTQTPKHLITATGQRVTLRCSPRSGDLSVYWYQQSLDQGLQFLIQYYNGEERAKGNILERFSAQQFPDLHSELNLSSLELGDSALYFCASSGSSKILAGGRTDTQYFGPGTRLTVL.

The rearrangement links TRBV27 to TRBJ2-7, with TRBD1 identical over 9 bases. Germline V gene lookup returns CDR1 MNHEY and CDR2 SMNVEV (reference sequence). The CDR3 is 19 amino acids. V trimming: 5 bases; J trimming: 4 bases; junction bases outside the gene matches: 21. CDR3 in DNA: TGTGCCAGCAGTCCAAACCGAGGGCGAGCTACAGGGGGCAGGTACGAGCAGTACTTC. Its translation is CASSPNRGRATGGRYEQYF.

The sample holds one count of this clone. The rearrangement uses TRBV6-4 and TRBJ1-1; no definite D call. This CDR3 has 14 residues. Germline CDR1 is MRHNA and CDR2 is SNTAGT. Trimming left V 6 bases short and J 2 bases short, with 13 bases between. Written as DNA, the CDR3 is TGTGCCAGCAGGATATCAGGTGGAAACACTGAAGCTTTCTTT. Translation: CASRISGGNTEAFF.

The V and J genes are TRBV21-1 and TRBJ2-3; whether TRBD1, the table's D call, matches the DNA was not checked. TRBV21-1 is classified as a pseudogene. The CDR3 totals 16 residues. The CDR3 DNA is TGTGCCAGCAGCAAACATTTCACAGGGGAGGCCGATACGCAGTATTTT. Translating gives CASSKHFTGEADTQYF.

V gene TRBV6-1 combines with J gene TRBJ1-5; D uncertain. From germline, CDR1 is MNHNS and CDR2 SASEGT. Trimming shortened V by 3 bases and J by 2 bases, and 11 bases separated the two germline ends. The length of the CDR3 is 15 residues. The CDR3 DNA reads TGTGCCAGCAGTGAGGCGGGTTTTGGCAATCAGCCCCAGCATTTT. It codes for CASSEAGFGNQPQHF.

The chain uses TRBV11-3 and TRBJ2-2; D call uncertain. V dropped 5 bases and J dropped 2 bases, with 3 bases sitting between them. This CDR3 is 12 amino acids long. CDR1 SGHNT and CDR2 YENEEA come from the germline V gene. The CDR3 sequence: CASSPNTGELFF. CDR3 DNA: TGTGCCAGCAGCCCAAACACCGGGGAGCTGTTTTTT.

The chain carries TRBV20-1 and TRBJ2-5; D is unresolved. There are 11 residues in the CDR3. Per germline, CDR1 DFQATT and CDR2 SNEGSKA (reference sequence). V lost 3 bases and J lost 2, with 4 bases in between. CDR3 residues: CSARTQETQYF. Written as DNA, the CDR3 is TGCAGTGCTAGGACGCAAGAGACCCAGTACTTC.

The chain is built from TRBV21-1 and TRBJ2-1; the DNA was not used to check the table's D call, TRBD2. TRBV21-1 constitutes a pseudogene. The CDR3 contains 11 residues. The CDR3 loop is CASSGLVKQFF. CDR3 nucleotides: TGTGCCAGCAGCGGACTAGTGAAGCAGTTCTTC.

V usage is TRBV25-1 and J usage is TRBJ2-7, with a tentative D call TRBD2 (6 bases). The V end was cut by 4 bases, the J end by 6 bases, with 13 bases between. This CDR3 is built from 13 residues. CDR1 is MGHDK and CDR2 is SYGVNS in the germline V gene. The CDR3 region has the DNA TGTGCCAGCAGTGCGTCTACTAGCAGCGAGCAGTACTTC. Translated: CASSASTSSEQYF.

The genes are TRBV23-1 and TRBJ2-3; D is possibly TRBD2 (5 bases). TRBV23-1 is noted as an ORF with a role that remains uncertain. Trimming removed 7 bases from V and 3 bases from J, with 8 bases in between. There are 12 residues in the CDR3. In DNA form, the CDR3 reads TGCGCCAGCACCAAGCGGACAGATACGCAGTATTTT. This codes for CASTKRTDTQYF.

This clone appeared once. The V call is TRBV9, the J call TRBJ2-2; D possibly uses TRBD1 or TRBD2 (5 bases each). The CDR3 extends over 15 amino acids. Germline V gene lookup returns CDR1 SGDLS and CDR2 YYNGEE. V lost 5 bases to trimming and J lost 1 base, with 12 bases between them. In DNA form, the CDR3 reads TGTGCCAGCAGTCCCGGGACCCTGAACACCGGGGAGCTGTTTTTT. It is translated as CASSPGTLNTGELFF.

The CDR3 nucleotides read TGTGCCAGTAGGGTGAGCGGGGAACTATCCTACAATGAGCAGTTCTTC. The encoded protein is CASRVSGELSYNEQFF. The gene calls are TRBV19 and TRBJ2-1; 7 positions agree with TRBD2. The CDR3 totals 16 residues. The V gene end was trimmed by 6 bases and the J gene end by 1 base; junction bases not matched to a gene: 9. Germline CDR1 is LNHDA and CDR2 is SQIVND (reference sequence).

This clone was counted a few times. The chain employs TRBV10-3 and TRBJ2-2, with D possibly being TRBD1 or TRBD2 (6 bases each). Germline CDR1 is ENHRY and CDR2 is SYGVKD. CDR3 length: 15 residues. V was trimmed by 3 bases and J by 3 bases, leaving 11 bases between them. CDR3 protein: CAISEIGGYTGELFF. The CDR3 region has the DNA TGTGCCATCAGTGAAATAGGGGGGTACACCGGGGAGCTGTTTTTT.

The J gene is TRBJ1-6, the V gene TRBV4-1; D ambiguous. Germline CDR1 reads MGHRA; CDR2 reads YSYEKL. The CDR3 is made up of 17 amino acids. V lost 1 base to trimming and J lost 9 bases, with 19 bases between them. The CDR3 region has the DNA TGCGCCAGCAGCCAAGGGGCCCGCGGCGCGTCAAGTTCACCCCTCCACTTT. Protein sequence: CASSQGARGASSSPLHF.

The V gene is TRBV6-6, the J gene TRBJ2-1; TRBD1 matches 7 bases. Germline V CDR1 and CDR2: MNHNY, SVGAGI (reference sequence). The CDR3 runs 14 residues. Losses at the gene ends were 7 bases for V and 2 bases for J; bases not matched to a gene: 5. In DNA, the CDR3 is TGTGCCAGCACCCGTGGGACAGCCTACAATGAGCAGTTCTTC. This codes for CASTRGTAYNEQFF.

This clone was detected only a few times. The gene calls are TRBV9 and TRBJ1-3, with TRBD1 as a possible D gene (6 bases). The CDR3 is made up of 15 amino acids. V was trimmed by 2 bases and J by 0 bases, leaving 9 bases between them. The germline V gene has CDR1 SGDLS and CDR2 YYNGEE. CDR3 residues: CASSVTGISGNTIYF. The CDR3 nucleotides are TGTGCCAGCAGCGTCACAGGGATCTCTGGAAACACCATATATTTT.

The J gene is TRBJ1-2, the V gene TRBV27; 7 positions agree with TRBD1. Germline values: CDR1 MNHEY, CDR2 SMNVEV (reference sequence). This CDR3 comprises 12 residues. V dropped 5 bases and J dropped 7; count of bases not matched to a gene: 4. The CDR3 loop is CASSQKGAGYTF. In DNA, the CDR3 is TGTGCCAGCAGTCAGAAGGGGGCTGGCTACACCTTC.